This T cell receptor (beta chain) was recorded in a study of beta chain features in type 1 diabetes. Study-level points and caveats: It was possible that PCR favored shorter templates, equally so in patients and controls. Researchers reported that naive, central memory and Treg TCRB repertoires appeared more similar in patients than in healthy donors. Still unanswered here is whether HLA type influences TCRB rearrangement. All four CD4+ subsets of Type 1 diabetes patients contained TCRB CDR3s that were moderately but significantly shorter.

This clone has only a few counts. No antigen is known for it. Isolated RNA was reverse transcribed in full, so expressed TCRB transcripts were sequenced. TCRdb's copy holds only in-frame clones and misses some; the assay was immunoSEQ multiplex PCR. Here the sample spans about 340,000 clones, around 9.7% being singletons. Trimming took 2 bases from V and 0 from J, leaving 4 bases between them. This CDR3 spans 13 amino acids. Germline V lookup: CDR1 MNHNY, CDR2 SVGAGI (reference sequence). The specimen sequenced was central memory CD4+ T cells from blood. This chain joins TRBV6-6 and TRBJ1-1, with no clear D. The receptor was isolated from a man aged 25-40 years with type 1 diabetes. The CDR3 DNA is TGTGCCAGCAGTTACATGATGAACACTGAAGCTTTCTTT. Its translation is CASSYMMNTEAFF.